This paragraph covers one TCR beta chain sequence. The antigen it recognizes is unknown. Base qualities were left out, and no much larger clone turns up one base away. The entry originates in a study of blood T cell repertoires in COVID-19 (TCRdb year 2020). Background for the entire study: Samples from collaborators originated in the United States, Italy and Spain and spanned both the acute and convalescent phases of COVID-19. The repertoires were released in a freely available public database intended as a resource for research on the immune response to SARS-CoV-2. Subjects who had been exposed to COVID-19, were actively infected with it, or had recovered from it provided the deeply sampled blood TCRbeta repertoires that made up the dataset. The sample metadata nearly always contained a de-identified subject ID, COVID-19 status, age in years and sex. The samples were drawn from two sources: the first 160 participants of the ongoing ImmuneRACE study, and over 950 subjects contributed by 6 global collaborators. The material from the prospective study consisted of cDNA or gDNA derived from T cells, B-cell-depleted T cells, or PBMCs. Where available, HLA class I and class II types were taken from metadata supplied by the sample provider and were not determined by assay-based typing.

TCRbeta CDR3 regions were amplified from genomic DNA by means of the immunoSEQ Assay, a bias-controlled multiplex PCR. The authors' analysis ran thus. Within the assay, amplification of reference gene primers was used to estimate how many nucleated cells each sample contained. To quantify the absolute abundance of each unique TCRbeta CDR3 rearrangement, sequence reads were collapsed and filtered. For each sample, productive Simpson clonality was calculated as the square root of Simpson's diversity index across productive rearrangements. TCRdb's version of the immuneACCESS table is confined to in-frame rearrangements and falls short of the full clone set. An unresolved V gene accounts for under half of the shortfall where checked; the remainder is of unknown origin. The DNA gave D and trimming, while V, J and clone size come from that table. The sample table shows about 140,000 clones, and approximately 87% are seen once. Around 45% of the sample belongs to the ten largest clones.

The germline V gene specifies SGHTA as CDR1 and FQGNSA as CDR2. The cysteine opens and the phenylalanine closes a CDR3 of 14 amino acids. The entry retains the CDR3 DNA only, 42 bases that are in frame from base 1. Trimming takes 5 bases from V and 2 bases from J, and the germline ends sit 12 bases apart. The full study reports these points: The quantity of clinical and demographic metadata differed by source and by participant and was supplied without curation.

The collaborating institutions used their own protocols to collect whole blood in K2EDTA tubes. Collaborator samples were shipped for TCRbeta analysis as frozen whole blood, isolated PBMCs, or DNA extracted from either sample type. The chain uses TRBV7-2 and TRBJ1-2; no D gene can be assigned with confidence. The specimen sequenced was peripheral blood. The TCR originated in a human donor in a cohort sampled during active COVID-19. The CDR3 region has the sequence CASSPPAVNYGYTF. The nucleotides are TGTGCCAGCAGCCCCCCGGCGGTAAACTATGGCTACACCTTC.